A single TCR beta chain is shown here with its context. The junction had 6 bases not matched to a gene; V was cut back by 4 bases and J by 1 base. The CDR3 totals 15 residues. Germline CDR1 reads MGHRA; CDR2 reads YSYEKL. The record originates from a study of T cells in narcolepsy. Measured with immunoSEQ multiplex PCR; TCRdb has only the in-frame clones, and not every one. The table records over 15,000 clones, around 86% of them present only once. V and J are TRBV4-1 and TRBJ1-1; 7 bases fit TRBD1. This receptor was taken from a human donor in good health. Sequenced material: memory (CD45RA-) CD4+ T cells from blood. DNA for the CDR3: TGCGCCAGCAGCCGGACCGACAGGGAGAACACTGAAGCTTTCTTT. Translation gives CASSRTDRENTEAFF.